This T cell receptor beta chain was observed in a study of T-cell memory formation after mild COVID-19. General study points: Clones contracting over day 15 to 85 were CD4/CD8 balanced, with later expanders leaning CD4+. Cross-reactive memory appears to have joined, as suggested by some responding clones showing up in pre-infection memory. Contracting clones localized mainly to CM and EM when CD4+ and mainly to EMRA when CD8+.

V trimming: 3 bases; J trimming: 10 bases; junction bases outside the gene matches: 8. This CDR3 has 14 residues. CDR1 is MNHEY and CDR2 is SMNVEV in the germline V gene (reference sequence). The table lists this clonotype with a few counts. Its antigen is not known. TCR alpha and TCR beta cDNA libraries carrying sample barcodes and UMIs came from 5'RACE with constant-segment primers. TCRdb processed the 5' RACE reads anew with MiXCR; each CDR3 protein has one entry. The sample has about 190,000 distinct CDR3 sequences, 18% seen once; the top ten hold about 2.4%. J is TRBJ2-1 and V is TRBV27, with 8 positions matching TRBD2. The TCR was taken from an adult woman who had mild COVID-19 (a few samples of this study predate the infection). Cell type and time point are not known. Sequenced: PBMCs or a T cell subset sorted from them (not recorded which). CDR3 loop: CASSFGLAGTEQFF. DNA for the CDR3: TGTGCCAGCAGTTTCGGGCTAGCGGGCACGGAGCAGTTCTTC.